These 11 T cell receptor beta chains came from one sample sequenced in a study of cytomegalovirus exposure and HLA in healthy donors. TCRdb's table, derived via immunoSEQ multiplex PCR, lists solely in-frame clones and lacks some. The profile shows under 400,000 clones, 88% of them singletons. Material for sequencing was PBMCs. These receptors came from a young man in good health and CMV-seronegative.

V gene TRBV6-1 combines with J gene TRBJ1-1, with 8 bases aligning to TRBD1. V lost 6 bases, J lost 2 bases, and 8 bases stayed unmatched. This CDR3 region has 15 residues. Germline CDR1 reads MNHNS; CDR2 reads SASEGT. CDR3 sequence (DNA): TGTGCCAGCAGAAGACAGGGGTTATCAAACACTGAAGCTTTCTTT. Protein: CASRRQGLSNTEAFF.

This clone was found a few times. The chain joins TRBV27 to TRBJ1-6; unclear D gene. CDR1 and CDR2 from the germline V gene are MNHEY and SMNVEV (reference sequence). This CDR3 is built from 15 residues. V lost 2 bases, J lost 0 bases, and 5 bases lay in between. The CDR3 reads CASSLGSSYNSPLHF. As DNA, the CDR3 is TGTGCCAGCAGTTTAGGGAGCTCCTATAATTCACCCCTCCACTTT.

The J gene is TRBJ2-7, the V gene TRBV19; 7 nucleotides agree with TRBD1. With V trimmed by 10 bases and J by 5 bases, 11 bases remained unmatched. Germline V CDR1 and CDR2: LNHDA, SQIVND (reference sequence). The length of the CDR3 is 13 residues. The CDR3 protein is CATGDSRADEQYF. The CDR3 DNA reads TGTGCCACCGGGGACAGCCGGGCTGACGAGCAGTACTTC.

This clone was recorded once. CDR3 coding DNA: TGTGCCATCAGTGAGTTACCGGGACAGGGTAGCTACGAGCAGTACTTC. Protein product: CAISELPGQGSYEQYF. The rearrangement links TRBV10-3 to TRBJ2-7, with 9 nucleotides matching TRBD1. Germline V CDR1 and CDR2: ENHRY, SYGVKD. The CDR3 runs to 16 residues. V gave up 1 base and J gave up 3 bases; unmatched junction bases: 7.

The rearrangement links TRBV11-2 to TRBJ2-6; D unresolved. Germline V gene data show CDR1 as SGHAT and CDR2 as FQNNGV. Trimming took off 0 bases at V and 0 bases at J, with 12 bases between the two ends. CDR3 length: 18 amino acids. Here the CDR3 DNA reads TGTGCCAGCAGCTTAGATCCGTTTCAGTTCTCTGGGGCCAACGTCCTGACTTTC. Translated, it gives CASSLDPFQFSGANVLTF.

There are a few counts of this clone. V gene TRBV2 combines with J gene TRBJ1-6; D uncertain. Germline CDR1 SNHLY, CDR2 FYNNEI. V was shortened by 4 bases and J by 5 bases, with 15 bases between the two germline ends. This CDR3 has 16 residues. CDR3 in DNA: TGTGCCAGCAGTGTAGAGACACCTTCCAATAATTCACCCCTCCACTTT. This translates into CASSVETPSNNSPLHF.

CDR3 bases: TGTGCCAGCAGCTTAGCCGGGACAGGGACCCGAGGGGCGAACACTGAAGCTTTCTTT. It is translated as CASSLAGTGTRGANTEAFF. The genes are TRBV7-6 and TRBJ1-1; 9 bases fit TRBD1. From germline, CDR1 is SGHVS and CDR2 FNYEAQ. This CDR3 contains 19 residues. V shed 0 bases, J shed 1 base, and the junction held 12 bases outside the gene matches.

V is TRBV2 and J is TRBJ2-4; TRBD1 matches at 9 bases. The ends lost 4 bases at V and 10 bases at J; junction bases unmatched: 14. The CDR3 has 16 residues. The germline V gene has CDR1 SNHLY and CDR2 FYNNEI. The CDR3 loop is CASSAHPGQGLLIQYF. The CDR3 DNA follows: TGTGCCAGCAGTGCACACCCGGGACAGGGTTTACTGATTCAGTACTTC. The whole variable domain, filled in from reference TRBV2 and TRBJ2-4, reads EPEVTQTPSHQVTQMGQEVILRCVPISNHLYFYWYRQILGQKVEFLVSFYNNEISEKSEIFDDQFSVERPDGSNFTLKIRSTKLEDSAMYFCASSAHPGQGLLIQYFGAGTRLSVL.

The V gene is TRBV29-1, the J gene TRBJ2-5, with 8 bases that match TRBD1. CDR3 size: 16 residues. The V gene end was trimmed by 3 bases and the J gene end by 5 bases; junction bases not matched to a gene: 14. Germline CDR1 is SQVTM and CDR2 is ANQGSEA. CDR3 amino acids: CSVERNGQGASETQYF. Written as DNA, the CDR3 is TGCAGCGTTGAGCGCAACGGGCAGGGGGCTTCGGAGACCCAGTACTTC.

J is TRBJ1-1 and V is TRBV7-6; D remains ambiguous. CDR1 and CDR2 (germline): SGHVS, FNYEAQ. V gave up 1 base and J gave up 6 bases, with 12 bases separating them. This CDR3 contains 14 residues. The CDR3 loop is CASSLDFAVPEAFF. As DNA, the CDR3 is TGTGCCAGCAGCTTAGATTTTGCAGTCCCTGAAGCTTTCTTT.

The chain recombines TRBV6-4 with TRBJ1-2, with TRBD1 identical over 9 bases. The CDR3 is 16 residues long. The V gene's germline CDR1 is MRHNA and CDR2 SNTAGT. V was pared by 0 bases and J by 4 bases, with 6 bases of the junction left unmatched. The CDR3 bases are TGTGCCAGCAGTGACTCTTCCGGGACAGGGACCTATGGCTACACCTTC. The encoded protein is CASSDSSGTGTYGYTF.